The 21 T cell receptor beta chains presented below share a single source sample, sequenced in a study of blood T cells in healthy people across ages. Alongside a J-beta primer mix, a sample-barcoded 5' primer served in a second PCR lasting roughly 7 to 12 cycles. TCRdb called the 5' RACE reads again in MiXCR, with one record for every CDR3 protein. The sample carries under 1,000,000 distinct CDR3 sequences, 35% to 50% recorded once. Sequenced material: blood. The receptors derive from an elderly man in good health.

The sample holds a few counts of this clonotype. The chain is built from TRBV29-1 and TRBJ1-5, with 7 nucleotides matching TRBD1. CDR1 is SQVTM and CDR2 is ANQGSEA in the germline V gene. Trimming removed 4 bases from V and 3 bases from J; junction bases left unmatched: 6. The CDR3 sequence is 14 residues long. This chain's CDR3 is CSVAGRGVNQPQHF. The CDR3 bases are TGCAGCGTTGCGGGCAGGGGGGTCAATCAGCCCCAGCATTTT.

This clonotype rates as medium-sized. The genes are TRBV7-2 and TRBJ2-7; weak D call: TRBD1 (5 bases). The V end was cut by 3 bases, the J end by 1 base, with 10 bases between. The CDR3 loop spans 14 amino acids. Germline V gene data show CDR1 as SGHTA and CDR2 as FQGNSA. For the CDR3, the DNA is TGTGCCAGCAGCTTGGGAAAGGGGTCCTACGAGCAGTACTTC. This sequence encodes CASSLGKGSYEQYF.

This CDR3 reads CASSLDTGLSNYGYTF. The CDR3 coding sequence is TGTGCCAGCAGCTTAGATACAGGGCTTTCTAACTATGGCTACACCTTC. The V gene is TRBV7-2, the J gene TRBJ1-2; TRBD1 is a possible D gene (6 bases). Germline V gene sequence: CDR1 SGHTA, CDR2 FQGNSA. The germline V and J ends were trimmed by 1 base and 0 bases, with 12 bases remaining between them. The CDR3 loop spans 16 amino acids.

This clonotype showed up just a few times. This CDR3 reads CASSLIIKDEQFF. In DNA, the CDR3 is TGTGCCAGCAGCTTGATTATCAAGGATGAGCAGTTCTTC. The V call is TRBV7-2, the J call TRBJ2-1; no clear D gene. Deletions cut 3 bases from V and 8 bases from J, with 11 bases between. The CDR3 length is 13 residues. Germline CDR1 is SGHTA and CDR2 is FQGNSA. Looking up the rest from reference TRBV7-2 and TRBJ2-1 gives the full variable domain: GAGVSQSPSNKVTEKGKDVELRCDPISGHTALYWYRQSLGQGLEFLIYFQGNSAPDKSGLPSDRFSAERTGGSVSTLTIQRTQQEDSAVYLCASSLIIKDEQFFGPGTRLTVL.

In this sample, this clonotype turned up a few times. V usage is TRBV24-1 and J usage is TRBJ1-2; D is perhaps TRBD1 (5 bases). The CDR3 has 13 amino acids. Germline values: CDR1 KGHDR, CDR2 SFDVKD. Deletions cut 4 bases from V and 13 bases from J, with 18 bases between. The CDR3 protein is CATSESRTRGVTF. CDR3 DNA: TGTGCCACCAGTGAGAGCAGGACACGCGGAGTCACCTTC.

This sequence joins TRBV4-3 and TRBJ2-3; perhaps D is TRBD1 or TRBD2 (6 bases each). This CDR3 is built from 14 residues. V lost 4 bases and J lost 6, with 14 bases in between. Germline-derived CDR1 and CDR2 are LGHNA and YSLEER. This CDR3 is CASSPLGGQDTQYF. CDR3 nucleotides: TGCGCCAGCAGCCCTCTTGGGGGGCAGGATACGCAGTATTTT.

This chain uses TRBV2 with TRBJ2-1, with D tentatively TRBD2 (6 bases). From germline, CDR1 is SNHLY and CDR2 FYNNEI. CDR3 length: 14 amino acids. Trimming cost V 9 bases and J 13 bases, with 25 bases left between them. The CDR3 nucleotides are TGTGCCAGTAGTCCAACGGGGGTTGGAGAGACCCAGTTCTTC. This sequence encodes CASSPTGVGETQFF.

The chain links TRBV5-1 to TRBJ2-4, with D hard to call. TRBJ2-7 matches the DNA end more closely, so the J call is doubtful. The CDR3 consists of 13 residues. From germline, CDR1 is SGHRS and CDR2 YFSETQ. Written as DNA, the CDR3 is TGCGCCAGCAGCTTGGACCCAAACGACGAGCAGTACTTC. It codes for CASSLDPNDEQYF.

This clonotype was counted at least ten times. The chain links TRBV5-1 to TRBJ2-1; the match to TRBD2 covers 8 bases. The germline V gene encodes CDR1 SGHRS and CDR2 YFSETQ. V lost 4 bases to trimming and J lost 8 bases; unmatched junction nucleotides: 11. CDR3 length: 15 amino acids. The CDR3 region is CASSLGTSSSHEQFF. CDR3 DNA: TGCGCCAGCAGCCTGGGGACTAGTAGTTCGCATGAGCAGTTCTTC. The full variable domain, with the rest looked up from reference TRBV5-1 and TRBJ2-1, is KAGVTQTPRYLIKTRGQQVTLSCSPISGHRSVSWYQQTPGQGLQFLFEYFSETQRNKGNFPGRFSGRQFSNSRSEMNVSTLELGDSALYLCASSLGTSSSHEQFFGPGTRLTVL.

V usage is TRBV25-1 and J usage is TRBJ2-7; tentatively, D is TRBD2 (5 bases). CDR3 size: 15 residues. The germline V gene has CDR1 MGHDK and CDR2 SYGVNS. The V end lost 3 bases, the J end lost 0 bases, and 12 bases lay between the germline ends. CDR3 loop: CASSDSGTRSYEQYF. DNA for the CDR3: TGTGCCAGCAGTGATTCGGGAACCCGCTCCTACGAGCAGTACTTC.

The V gene is TRBV2, the J gene TRBJ2-7; 7 nucleotides line up with TRBD2. V trimming: 7 bases; J trimming: 7 bases; junction bases outside the gene matches: 13. Germline V CDR1 and CDR2: SNHLY, FYNNEI. This CDR3 spans 14 amino acids. This CDR3 reads CASNRDGGRWEQYF. CDR3 in DNA: TGTGCCAGCAACCGGGACGGGGGGAGATGGGAGCAGTACTTC.

The chain is built from TRBV20-1 and TRBJ2-1; 10 bases map to TRBD2. The junction had 8 bases not matched to a gene; V was cut back by 0 bases and J by 9 bases. The CDR3 is 15 amino acids. Germline V lookup: CDR1 DFQATT, CDR2 SNEGSKA (reference sequence). The CDR3 sequence is CSARESGRAFGEQFF. The CDR3 DNA reads TGCAGTGCTAGAGAGAGCGGGAGGGCCTTCGGTGAGCAGTTCTTC.

The table lists this clonotype with a few counts. The V and J genes are TRBV21-1 and TRBJ1-1. TRBV21-1 is given as a pseudogene. This CDR3 is built from 18 residues. The DNA of the CDR3 is TGTGCCAGCAGCAAAGATCAAGGGACTACGAACACGAGAGCTGAAGCTTTCTTT. Its protein is CASSKDQGTTNTRAEAFF.

The J gene is TRBJ1-5, the V gene TRBV29-1, with D tentatively TRBD1 (5 bases). CDR3 length: 14 residues. Germline V gene data show CDR1 as SQVTM and CDR2 as ANQGSEA. Trimming left V 6 bases short and J 0 bases short, with 12 bases between. CDR3 loop: CSVRGEYSNQPQHF. The CDR3 coding sequence is TGCAGCGTGCGGGGGGAGTATAGCAATCAGCCCCAGCATTTT.

As for this clonotype: A much larger clone lies a single base off, so this may be a read error. CDR3 DNA: TGCAGCGTCGCCACTAGCAGGAACCCAGATACGCAGTATTTT. This encodes CSVATSRNPDTQYF. The gene calls are TRBV29-1 and TRBJ2-3, with a weak D call TRBD2 (6 bases). The CDR3 runs 14 residues. V dropped 6 bases and J dropped 4 bases, with 17 bases sitting between them. CDR1 and CDR2 from the germline V gene are SQVTM and ANQGSEA.

There are a few counts of this clonotype. The chain links TRBV5-4 to TRBJ2-1, with 7 bases identical to TRBD2. This CDR3 comprises 16 residues. Germline V lookup: CDR1 SGHNT, CDR2 YYREEE (reference sequence). The trim removed 1 base at V and 4 bases at J, leaving 8 bases unmatched. The CDR3 here is CASSLQAGRVYNEQFF. The CDR3 region has the DNA TGTGCCAGCAGCTTGCAAGCGGGAAGAGTATACAATGAGCAGTTCTTC.

This clonotype was seen only a few times. This chain links TRBV10-3 with TRBJ2-7; 8 bases map to TRBD2. The CDR3 totals 16 residues. V was pared by 0 bases and J by 7 bases, with 11 bases of the junction left unmatched. CDR1 and CDR2 from the germline V gene are ENHRY and SYGVKD. CDR3 DNA: TGTGCCATCAGTGAGTCCGGGGGGGTGGCAGGTTTGGAGCAGTACTTC. Translating it yields CAISESGGVAGLEQYF.

J is TRBJ2-1 and V is TRBV7-2; D perhaps matches TRBD2 (6 bases). With 1 base removed from V and 3 bases from J, the gap between germline ends came to 10 bases. The CDR3 has 15 amino acids. Germline CDR1 and CDR2: SGHTA and FQGNSA. CDR3 bases: TGTGCCAGCAGCTTAGTCGCTAGCGACTACAATGAGCAGTTCTTC. Translation: CASSLVASDYNEQFF.

Here the CDR3 reads CASSPRDRVHEQYF. The CDR3 DNA reads TGTGCCAGCAGCCCCCGGGACAGGGTACACGAGCAGTACTTC. The rearrangement links TRBV11-1 to TRBJ2-7, with TRBD1 matching over 9 bases. The CDR3 extends over 14 amino acids. Trimming removed 5 bases from V and 5 bases from J; junction bases left unmatched: 7. Germline V gives CDR1 SGHAT, CDR2 FQDESV (reference sequence).

A remark on this clonotype: A single base separates this from a much larger clone, so it may be a read error. This chain uses TRBV28 with TRBJ2-1; D uncertain. Deletions cut 5 bases from V and 10 bases from J, with 24 bases between. CDR3 length: 16 residues. Germline CDR1 is MDHEN and CDR2 is SYDVKM. The CDR3 DNA is TGTGCCAGCAGTCCCTCCGGAGACCCTTTTAGCTACGAGCAGTTCTTC. Translation: CASSPSGDPFSYEQFF.

This rearrangement joins TRBV7-9 to TRBJ2-1; either TRBD1 or TRBD2 may fit D (5 bases each). Germline values: CDR1 SEHNR, CDR2 FQNEAQ (reference sequence). Trimming removed 5 bases from V and 0 bases from J, with 11 bases in between. The CDR3 covers 15 residues. The DNA of the CDR3 is TGTGCCAGCAGCGGTCCAGGGAGCTCCTACAATGAGCAGTTCTTC. Protein sequence: CASSGPGSSYNEQFF.